What follows describes a single T cell receptor beta chain. The data stem from a study of technical replicates of blood from several donors. Trimming removed 4 bases from V and 0 bases from J; junction bases left unmatched: 5. The CDR3 runs to 15 residues. The germline V gene encodes CDR1 SEHNR and CDR2 FQNEAQ (reference sequence). The table came from immunoSEQ multiplex PCR; TCRdb's copy has only in-frame clones and leaves some out. The sample lists roughly 100,000 clones; just over 95% were seen once. The V and J genes are TRBV7-9 and TRBJ1-1, with 7 bases that match TRBD1. The material sequenced was T cells isolated from PBMCs. This TCR derives from a human donor in good health. The chain's CDR3 is CASSSRDSLNTEAFF. CDR3 coding DNA: TGTGCCAGCAGCTCTCGGGACAGCCTGAACACTGAAGCTTTCTTT.